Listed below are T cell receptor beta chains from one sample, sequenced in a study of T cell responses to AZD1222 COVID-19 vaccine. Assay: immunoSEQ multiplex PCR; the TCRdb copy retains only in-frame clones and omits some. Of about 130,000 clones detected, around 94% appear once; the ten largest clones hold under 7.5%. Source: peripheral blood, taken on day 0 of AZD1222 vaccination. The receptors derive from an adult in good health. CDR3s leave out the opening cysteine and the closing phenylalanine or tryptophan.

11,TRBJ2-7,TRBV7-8,ASSHWDSYEQY
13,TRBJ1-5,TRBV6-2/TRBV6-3,ASSERRGGNQPQH
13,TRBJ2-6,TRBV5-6,ASSLQPSGANVLT
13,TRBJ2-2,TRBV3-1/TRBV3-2,ASTSGLRVTGELF
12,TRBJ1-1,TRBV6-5,ASSPYRGGTEAF
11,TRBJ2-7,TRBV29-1,SVGTGFSYEQY
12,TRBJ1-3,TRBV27,ASSLSAERNTIY
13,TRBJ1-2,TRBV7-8,ASSLDGGRNYGYT
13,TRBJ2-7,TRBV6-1,ASSERPAGSYEQY
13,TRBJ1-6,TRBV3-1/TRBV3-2,ASSDGQGNNSPLH
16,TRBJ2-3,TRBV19,ASSTGLAGSTRADTQY